This T cell receptor beta chain stems from a study of blood T cell repertoires in COVID-19. Looking at the study overall: The analysed material was cDNA or gDNA that came from T cells, B-cell-depleted T cells, or PBMCs.

Original processing notes: Cell counts per sample came from amplifying reference gene primers. Using immunoSEQ multiplex PCR, the repertoire was profiled, and TCRdb retains in-frame clones only, with some absent. For V, J and clone size, that table is used; D and trimming come from the DNA. The repertoire has some 150,000 clones, more than 75% of them found once; the top ten carry less than 1.5%. Enrolled through a virtual design, the participants were between roughly 18 and 100 years of age and came from approximately 25 US areas. The source material was PBMCs or T cells enriched from blood (not recorded which). The sequence was collected from a human donor with acute COVID-19. The donor label of this sample is uncertain.

CDR3 coding DNA: TGCAGCGTTCTACTAGCGGGAGCCTTGGATACGCAGTATTTT. This translates into CSVLLAGALDTQYF. The rearrangement uses TRBV29-1 and TRBJ2-3, with TRBD2 matching 11 bases. V lost 5 bases, J lost 6 bases, and 7 bases stayed unmatched. The CDR3 runs to 14 residues. CDR1 SQVTM and CDR2 ANQGSEA come from the germline V gene.